This entry lists 9 T cell receptor beta chains sequenced from one sample in a study of T cells in Graves' hyperthyroidism and ophthalmopathy. TCR beta CDR3 sequences were amplified from RNA transcripts. When the TCR CDR3 underwent first-round RT-PCR, the HTBI primer set was used. TCRdb re-analysed the multiplex PCR reads in MiXCR, keeping a single row per CDR3 protein. The sample contains around 620,000 distinct CDR3 sequences, about 17% of which appear only once. Sequencing used blood. These receptors were collected from a woman in her 30s with Graves' hyperthyroidism.

The chain couples TRBV4-3 to TRBJ1-2; D remains unclear. The CDR3 sequence is 14 residues long. Trimming stripped 3 bases from V and 0 bases from J, with 8 bases between. The germline CDR1 and CDR2 sequences are LGHNA and YSLEER. The CDR3 DNA reads TGCGCCAGCAGCCACACGGGCACTAACTATGGCTACACCTTC. Translating it yields CASSHTGTNYGYTF.

This clonotype appeared many times. The chain links TRBV11-1 to TRBJ2-7, with 8 bases aligning to TRBD1. The V and J ends lost 2 bases and 2 bases, in that order; junction bases with no gene match: 5. CDR1 and CDR2 (germline): SGHAT, FQDESV (reference sequence). The CDR3 covers 15 residues. The CDR3, as DNA: TGTGCCAGCAGCTTATTCGGGACAGGCGCCTACGAGCAGTACTTC. It translates to CASSLFGTGAYEQYF.

CDR3 in DNA: TGTGCCATCACCCGCGGACTAGCGGGAGGGAATGAGCAGTTCTTC. Its translation: CAITRGLAGGNEQFF. The genes are TRBV10-3 and TRBJ2-1; 15 bases map to TRBD2. There are 15 residues in the CDR3. J lost 7 bases, V lost 7 bases, and 5 bases had no gene match. CDR1 ENHRY and CDR2 SYGVKD come from the germline V gene.

This clonotype was seen at least ten times. The chain is built from TRBV19 and TRBJ1-1; TRBD1 is a possible D gene (5 bases). The CDR3 spans 16 residues. Trimming cost V 4 bases and J 1 base, with 16 bases left between them. Germline CDR1 is LNHDA and CDR2 is SQIVND (reference sequence). CDR3 region: CASSRRRVDPNTEAFF. Written as DNA, the CDR3 is TGTGCCAGTAGTAGGCGCAGGGTCGACCCGAACACTGAAGCTTTCTTT.

The chain combines TRBV5-5 with TRBJ2-5; D ambiguous. The CDR3 runs to 14 residues. The germline V gene encodes CDR1 SGHKS and CDR2 YYEKEE (reference sequence). Between the trimmed V and J ends, which lost 4 bases and 0 bases, there was a span of 10 bases. CDR3 protein: CASSRLEYQETQYF. For the CDR3, the DNA is TGTGCCAGCAGCCGGCTCGAGTACCAAGAGACCCAGTACTTC.

This clonotype was recorded many times. The chain couples TRBV5-1 to TRBJ1-2; 7 nucleotides match TRBD1. V lost 1 base, J lost 1 base, and 4 bases stayed unmatched. Germline V gives CDR1 SGHRS, CDR2 YFSETQ. The CDR3 is 15 amino acids. The CDR3 DNA is TGCGCCAGCAGCTTGACCGGACAGGTTAACTATGGCTACACCTTC. Amino acid sequence: CASSLTGQVNYGYTF.

This clonotype was picked up a small number of times. The chain uses TRBV10-3 and TRBJ2-7; 9 bases fit TRBD1. V lost 6 bases and J lost 3; bases outside the gene matches: 6. CDR1 is ENHRY, CDR2 SYGVKD, per germline. The CDR3 covers 14 residues. For the CDR3, the DNA is TGTGCCATCAGAGCGGGACAGGGAGACTACGAGCAGTACTTC. Translation: CAIRAGQGDYEQYF.

The genes are TRBV5-5 and TRBJ2-1, with a weak D call TRBD1 (6 bases). V gave up 0 bases and J gave up 8 bases, with 15 bases separating them. The CDR3 runs to 15 residues. The germline V gene encodes CDR1 SGHKS and CDR2 YYEKEE (reference sequence). The CDR3 loop reads CASSLVSRGRDEQFF. In DNA form, the CDR3 reads TGTGCCAGCAGCTTGGTCAGCAGGGGTCGGGATGAGCAGTTCTTC.

This clonotype was observed many times. J is TRBJ2-1 and V is TRBV7-2; the D call may be TRBD1 or TRBD2 (6 bases each). V dropped 6 bases and J dropped 7 bases, with 19 bases sitting between them. CDR1 and CDR2 (germline): SGHTA, FQGNSA. The length of the CDR3 is 15 residues. This CDR3 is CASRFRAVGGNEQFF. Here the CDR3 DNA reads TGTGCCAGCAGGTTCCGCGCGGTAGGGGGGAATGAGCAGTTCTTC.